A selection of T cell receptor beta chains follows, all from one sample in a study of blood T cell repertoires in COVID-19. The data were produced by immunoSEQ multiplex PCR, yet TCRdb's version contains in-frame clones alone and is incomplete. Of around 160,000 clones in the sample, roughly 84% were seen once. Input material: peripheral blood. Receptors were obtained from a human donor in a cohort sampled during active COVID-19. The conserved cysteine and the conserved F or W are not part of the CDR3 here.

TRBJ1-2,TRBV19,AVPRTGGQGGYT
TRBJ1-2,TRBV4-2,ASSQVGYREPHGYT
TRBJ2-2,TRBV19,ASTPLQGRTGELF
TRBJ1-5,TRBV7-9,ASSRDTNQPQH
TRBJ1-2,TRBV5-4,ASSLGQIYGYT
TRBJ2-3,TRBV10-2,ASRTTLLADASTDTQY
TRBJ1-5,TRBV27,ASSFEAGTGGDQPQH
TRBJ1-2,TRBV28,ATLSWRYGYT
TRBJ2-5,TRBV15,ATSRERGQGRETQY
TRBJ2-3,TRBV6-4,ASSETVSSTDTQY
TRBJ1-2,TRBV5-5,ASSPQGSMGGYT
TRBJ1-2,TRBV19,ASSMRRTGDGYT
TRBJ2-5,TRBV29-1,SVGMPPLGETQY